This T cell receptor beta chain appears in the sequencing data of a study of shared clonotypes between healthy human individuals. This clone appeared a single time. Its target is not known. A CD45RA+ naive subset and a CD45RA-negative memory subset were split from CD4+ cells. The CDR3 has 18 amino acids. With 4 bases removed from V and 1 base from J, the gap between germline ends came to 22 bases. CDR1 is SGDLS, CDR2 YYNGEE, per germline. The repertoire was sequenced with immunoSEQ multiplex PCR; TCRdb's copy has only in-frame clones and lacks some. The sample holds about 1.1 million clones, approximately 80% seen once. Study outcomes and limitations: Clonotype sharing among donors was expected to depend on sequencing depth.

The receptor's source is a man between 18 and 35 years old in good health. Some clones in this sample may be carry-over from other donors' samples. Sequenced input: memory CD4+ T cells from PBMCs. The subset is: CD45RA-negative fraction. The chain recombines TRBV9 with TRBJ2-3; D possibly corresponds to TRBD2 (6 bases). CDR3 amino acids: CASSPSPQVAGRTDTQYF. In DNA, the CDR3 is TGTGCCAGCAGCCCCTCCCCCCAGGTGGCGGGGCGCACAGATACGCAGTATTTT.